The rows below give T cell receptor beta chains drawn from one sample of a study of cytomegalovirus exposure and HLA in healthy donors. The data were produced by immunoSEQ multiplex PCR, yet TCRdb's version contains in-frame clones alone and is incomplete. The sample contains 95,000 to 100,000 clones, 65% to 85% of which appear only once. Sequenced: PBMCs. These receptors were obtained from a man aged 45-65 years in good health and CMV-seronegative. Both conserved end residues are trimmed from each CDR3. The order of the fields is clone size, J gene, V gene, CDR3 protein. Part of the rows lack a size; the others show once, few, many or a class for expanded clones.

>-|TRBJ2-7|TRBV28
ASSSSPSLRTGRLYEQY
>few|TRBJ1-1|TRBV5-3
ARSLQGADLGGTEAF
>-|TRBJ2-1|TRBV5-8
ASSSSGIVEQF
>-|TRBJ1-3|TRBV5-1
ASSFDRGRGNTIY
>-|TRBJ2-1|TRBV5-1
ASSLDRAAYNEQF
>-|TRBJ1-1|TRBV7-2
ASSSRDRGLEAF
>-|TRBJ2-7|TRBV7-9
ASSRGDSTYEQY
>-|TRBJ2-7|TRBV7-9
ASSWTGFNEQY
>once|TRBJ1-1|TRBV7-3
ASSEGAEAF
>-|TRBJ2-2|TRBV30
AWRSYGVAGELF
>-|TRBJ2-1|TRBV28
ASSSLGGSYNEQF
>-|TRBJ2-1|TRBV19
ASAVLPYNEQF
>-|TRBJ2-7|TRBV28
ASSFGTGATYLEQY
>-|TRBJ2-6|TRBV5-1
ASSSSAGLHSGANVLT
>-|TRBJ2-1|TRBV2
ASRKTSGSYNEQF
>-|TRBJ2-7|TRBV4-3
ASSQDPPRRGREQY
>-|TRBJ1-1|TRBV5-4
ASSPNRNMNTEAF
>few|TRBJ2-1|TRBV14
ASSQSAGAYNEQF
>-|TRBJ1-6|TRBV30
AWEGQGISPLH
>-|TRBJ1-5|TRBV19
ASSLSFVSISNQPQH
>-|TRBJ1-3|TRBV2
ASSTRSSGNTIY
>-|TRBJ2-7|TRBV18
ASSPGTRGYEQY
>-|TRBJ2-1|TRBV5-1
ASSSLRGGDNEQF
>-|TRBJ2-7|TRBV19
ASSISGTGSVYEQY
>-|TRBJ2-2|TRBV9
ASSVGTSGSQGGAGELF
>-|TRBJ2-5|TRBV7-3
ASSLLAGARETQY
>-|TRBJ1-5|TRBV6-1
ATVRFQGEGQPQH
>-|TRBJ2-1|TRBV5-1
ASSSAGQEVSEQF
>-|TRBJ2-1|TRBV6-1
ASTLGQGENEQF
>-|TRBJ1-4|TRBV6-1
ASSELAATNEKLF
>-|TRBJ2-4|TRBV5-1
ASSLAGGRNIQY
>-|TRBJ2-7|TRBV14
ASSQVEPGGDPY
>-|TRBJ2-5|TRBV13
ASSLTSGEETQY
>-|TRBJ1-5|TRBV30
AWSTRGQPQH
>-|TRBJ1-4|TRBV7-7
ASSRGLNEKLF
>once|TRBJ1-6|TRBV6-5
ASSYMAQGRSPLH
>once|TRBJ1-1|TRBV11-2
ASSFLDRGNTEAF
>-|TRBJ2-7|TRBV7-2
ASSARTGVPYEQY
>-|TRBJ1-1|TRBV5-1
ASSWSVGTQNTEAF
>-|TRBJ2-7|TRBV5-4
ASSSGPPRTVGEQY
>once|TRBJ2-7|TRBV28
ACRLSGRVYEQY
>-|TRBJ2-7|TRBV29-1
SVEESGGRRNEQY
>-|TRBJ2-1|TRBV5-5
ASSPGGLARDEQF
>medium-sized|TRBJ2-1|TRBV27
ASSFSSGKYNEQF
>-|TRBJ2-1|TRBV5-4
ASSLGAGGPNEQF
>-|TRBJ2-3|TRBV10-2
ASSEGSTQY
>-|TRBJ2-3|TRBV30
AWSGSIQNTQY
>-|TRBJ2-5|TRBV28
ASSAGGGYQETQY
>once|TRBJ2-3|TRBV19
ASSRPPGQGTDTQY
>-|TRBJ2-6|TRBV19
ASSIEGRSGANVLT
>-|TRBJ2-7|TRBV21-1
ASSLRNSSYEQY
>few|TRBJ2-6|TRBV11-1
ASSRQGAGANVLT
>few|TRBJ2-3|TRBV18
ASSRAGGFTDTQY
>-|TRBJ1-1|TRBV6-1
ASSDAPGANTEAF